These T cell receptor beta chains were read from a single sample in a study of OX40 agonist ivuxolimab in advanced cancers. Here immunoSEQ multiplex PCR was the method, and the copy in TCRdb shows in-frame clones only, minus some. The sample records tens of thousands of clones, 65% to 85% being singletons. The sequencing here drew on CD4+ or CD8+ T cells sorted from blood, taken in a trial of the OX40 agonist ivuxolimab. Receptor source: an adult with an advanced solid tumor such as melanoma, head and neck, liver or kidney cancer. The CDR3 runs from the conserved cysteine through the conserved F or W. D genes are given only for firm matches. Rows give clone size only sometimes, using once, few, many, or a class for an expanded clone.

>TRBV7-9|few|NA|TRBJ1-2
CASSSLTFLGGYTF
TGTGCCAGCAGCTCATTGACATTCCTAGGGGGCTACACCTTC
>TRBV5-1|NA|NA|TRBJ2-5
CASSLGVVGQVSQETQYF
TGCGCCAGCAGCTTGGGGGTGGTGGGGCAGGTTTCTCAAGAGACCCAGTACTTC
>TRBV6-1|NA|NA|TRBJ1-1
CASRLDVVTFF
TGTGCCAGCAGACTGGACGTTGTGACTTTCTTT
>TRBV5-1|NA|NA|TRBJ1-2
CASSLAVRGRDYGYTF
TGCGCCAGCAGCTTGGCCGTCAGGGGAAGGGACTATGGCTACACCTTC
>TRBV4-2|NA|TRBD2|TRBJ2-7
CASSPRTSGGYEQYF
TGTGCCAGCAGCCCGAGGACTAGCGGGGGATACGAGCAGTACTTC
>TRBV15|NA|NA|TRBJ2-4
CATSRDWAGLAKNIQYF
TGTGCCACCAGCAGAGATTGGGCAGGGCTAGCCAAAAACATTCAGTACTTC
>TRBV7-2|NA|TRBD1|TRBJ2-1
CASSFRGGQGLYNEQFF
TGTGCCAGCAGCTTCAGAGGTGGACAGGGCCTTTACAATGAGCAGTTCTTC
>TRBV20-1|NA|NA|TRBJ2-5
CSARKKETQYF
TGCAGTGCTAGGAAAAAGGAGACCCAGTACTTC
>TRBV28|few|TRBD1|TRBJ1-2
CASSKQGYGYTF
TGTGCCAGCAGTAAACAGGGGTATGGCTACACCTTC
>TRBV4-2|NA|NA|TRBJ2-7
CASSQGGSKNEQYF
TGTGCCAGCAGCCAAGGAGGGAGTAAAAACGAGCAGTACTTC
>TRBV7-8|NA|NA|TRBJ1-6
CASSPNTGSYNSPLHF
TGTGCCAGCAGCCCTAACACTGGATCCTATAATTCACCCCTCCACTTT
>TRBV7-9|NA|TRBD1|TRBJ1-4
CASSLGGQGARLGEKLFF
TGTGCCAGCAGCCTTGGTGGACAGGGGGCGCGACTGGGTGAAAAACTGTTTTTT
>TRBV19|many|NA|TRBJ1-1
CASSITWQSTEAFF
TGTGCCAGTAGTATAACCTGGCAGAGCACTGAAGCTTTCTTT
>TRBV5-6|NA|NA|TRBJ2-2
CASTKGVTGELFF
TGTGCCAGCACCAAAGGGGTCACCGGGGAGCTGTTTTTT
>TRBV6-1|NA|TRBD1|TRBJ1-6
CASNPTGKSPPLHF
TGTGCCAGCAACCCGACAGGGAAGAGCCCACCCCTCCACTTT
>TRBV6-5|NA|TRBD1|TRBJ2-7
CVTGQGTYEQYF
TGTGTTACGGGACAGGGGACCTACGAGCAGTACTTC
>TRBV2|NA|NA|TRBJ1-2
CASSDTGFILKGYTF
TGTGCCAGCAGTGACACAGGGTTTATTTTGAAGGGCTACACCTTC
>TRBV6-5|NA|NA|TRBJ2-2
CASSSSGGPAGELFF
NA
>TRBV4-3|NA|NA|TRBJ1-1
CASSQAGDSDTEAFF
TGCGCCAGCAGCCAGGCGGGCGACAGTGACACTGAAGCTTTCTTT
>TRBV14|NA|NA|TRBJ1-6
CASSQDWGNSPLHF
TGTGCCAGCAGCCAAGATTGGGGGAACTCACCCCTCCACTTT
>TRBV20-1|NA|NA|TRBJ2-5
CSAIQETQYF
TGCAGTGCTATACAGGAGACCCAGTACTTC
>TRBV4-2|NA|TRBD2|TRBJ2-2
CASSQWTSGGKGELFF
TGTGCCAGCAGCCAATGGACTAGCGGGGGGAAGGGGGAGCTGTTTTTT
>TRBV4-1|NA|NA|TRBJ2-3
CASSQDFSGADTQYF
TGCGCCAGCAGCCAAGATTTTTCGGGTGCAGATACGCAGTATTTT
>TRBV6-1|NA|NA|TRBJ1-6
CASSGTDLVGYNSPLHF
TGTGCCAGCAGTGGGACAGATCTCGTGGGCTATAATTCACCCCTCCACTTT
>TRBV27|NA|NA|TRBJ2-3
CASRPEFSGTDTQYF
TGTGCCAGCAGGCCTGAATTTAGCGGCACAGATACGCAGTATTTT
>TRBV7-9|NA|NA|TRBJ2-5
CASSLQGGSQETQYF
TGTGCCAGCAGTCTCCAAGGGGGGTCCCAAGAGACCCAGTACTTC
>TRBV9|NA|NA|TRBJ2-1
CASSGIPNEQFF
TGTGCCAGCAGCGGGATACCCAATGAGCAGTTCTTC
>TRBV28|NA|TRBD1|TRBJ2-2
CASSPQQGWGGELFF
TGTGCCAGCAGTCCCCAACAGGGGTGGGGCGGGGAGCTGTTTTTT
>TRBV18|once|NA|TRBJ1-5
CASSPGGDQPQHF
TGTGCCAGCTCACCAGGAGGGGACCAGCCCCAGCATTTT
>TRBV25-1|NA|NA|TRBJ2-3
CASLSRDPLTDTQYF
TGTGCCAGCTTAAGTCGGGACCCTCTCACAGATACGCAGTATTTT
>TRBV14|NA|NA|TRBJ1-2
CASSQVGGAGGYTF
TGTGCCAGCAGCCAAGTTGGCGGGGCCGGGGGCTACACCTTC
>TRBV4-3|NA|TRBD2|TRBJ2-2
CASSQGGLAGGYTGELFF
TGCGCCAGCAGCCAAGGAGGGCTAGCGGGGGGGTACACCGGGGAGCTGTTTTTT
>TRBV5-1|NA|TRBD2|TRBJ2-3
CASSLASSGGALDTQYF
TGCGCCAGCAGCTTGGCCAGTAGCGGGGGGGCCCTAGATACGCAGTATTTT
>TRBV5-5|NA|TRBD2|TRBJ2-5
CASFPRGSGGQETQYF
TGTGCCAGCTTCCCGAGGGGGAGCGGGGGCCAAGAGACCCAGTACTTC
>TRBV5-1|NA|NA|TRBJ1-2
CASSVGNTGTVYGYTF
TGCGCCAGCAGCGTGGGCAACACCGGGACGGTCTATGGCTACACCTTC
>TRBV19|NA|NA|TRBJ1-5
CASSVPYQPQHF
TGTGCCAGTAGTGTCCCGTATCAGCCCCAGCATTTT
>TRBV4-3|NA|NA|TRBJ1-2
CASSQEGRSNYGYTF
TGCGCCAGCAGCCAAGAGGGCCGAAGTAACTATGGCTACACCTTC
>TRBV6-6|once|NA|TRBJ1-1
CASSYSGGRTEAFF
TGTGCCAGCAGTTACTCTGGAGGGCGTACTGAAGCTTTCTTT
>TRBV11-3|NA|NA|TRBJ1-1
CASSFKGAEAFF
TGTGCCAGCAGCTTTAAAGGGGCTGAAGCTTTCTTT
>TRBV27|few|NA|TRBJ1-3
CASSFFSLGNTIYF
TGTGCCAGCAGTTTCTTCTCCTTAGGAAACACCATATATTTT
>TRBV5-1|NA|NA|TRBJ2-6
CASSLSVPGANVLTF
TGCGCCAGCAGCTTGTCGGTGCCTGGGGCCAACGTCCTGACTTTC
>TRBV6-5|NA|NA|TRBJ1-1
CASTQLGRNTEAFF
TGTGCCAGCACCCAGCTGGGGAGGAACACTGAAGCTTTCTTT
>TRBV6-6|once|NA|TRBJ2-7
CASSFNRGGHYEQYF
TGTGCCAGCAGTTTCAACAGGGGGGGTCACTACGAGCAGTACTTC
>TRBV18|NA|TRBD1|TRBJ2-6
CASSPGRDRGPSGANVLTF
TGTGCCAGCTCGCCCGGCCGGGACAGGGGGCCCTCTGGGGCCAACGTCCTGACTTTC
>TRBV9|NA|NA|TRBJ1-5
CASSVGPTGHQPQHF
TGTGCCAGCAGCGTAGGCCCGACGGGGCATCAGCCCCAGCATTTT
>TRBV9|NA|TRBD1|TRBJ1-6
CASSPPGQGKSPLHF
TGTGCCAGCAGCCCCCCTGGACAGGGAAAATCACCCCTCCACTTT
>TRBV4-1|NA|NA|TRBJ1-6
CASSPGSVTVNSPLHF
TGCGCCAGCAGCCCCGGGAGTGTGACAGTCAATTCACCCCTCCACTTT
>TRBV6-5|few|TRBD1|TRBJ1-1
CASSYSTGPAFF
TGTGCCAGCAGTTACTCGACAGGGCCTGCTTTCTTT
>TRBV19|few|NA|TRBJ2-2
CASKNTGELFF
TGTGCCAGTAAGAACACCGGGGAGCTGTTTTTT
>TRBV15|NA|NA|TRBJ1-4
CATSRGTNEKLFF
TGTGCCACCAGCAGAGGAACAAATGAAAAACTGTTTTTT
>TRBV5-1|NA|NA|TRBJ1-4
CASSLRDLTEKLFF
TGCGCCAGCAGCCTCAGGGACCTAACAGAAAAACTGTTTTTT
>TRBV18|NA|NA|TRBJ1-5
CASSPVSGSSNQPQHF
TGTGCCAGCTCACCGGTGTCGGGGTCGAGCAATCAGCCCCAGCATTTT
>TRBV29-1|NA|NA|TRBJ1-1
CSVEPGGANTEAFF
TGCAGCGTGGAACCCGGGGGGGCTAACACTGAAGCTTTCTTT